This T cell receptor beta chain was captured by sequencing in a study of blood T cell repertoires in COVID-19. Deletions cut 3 bases from V and 0 bases from J, with 12 bases between. The CDR3 spans 16 residues. CDR1 and CDR2 from the germline V gene are PRHDT and FYEKMQ (reference sequence). Method: immunoSEQ multiplex PCR; TCRdb's copy keeps in-frame clones and lacks some. This table holds roughly 160,000 clones, approximately 91% found once. Sequencing was done on a sample of peripheral blood. The V and J genes are TRBV13 and TRBJ1-3, with D hard to call. The receptor comes from a man aged 45-60 years with acute or convalescent COVID-19. The CDR3, as DNA: TGTGCCAGCAGCTTGCGGGTTACGAACTCTGGAAACACCATATATTTT. This translates into CASSLRVTNSGNTIYF.